Included here is one TCR beta chain sequence, with context. The antigen is not known. This record comes from a study of shared clonotypes between healthy human individuals. Study in general: There were three CD4 naive, three CD4 memory, two CD8 naive and one CD8 memory plates per donor.

The CDR3 covers 14 residues. CDR1 is MNHNS and CDR2 is SASEGT in the germline V gene. V was shortened by 1 base and J by 5 bases, with 10 bases between the two germline ends. Whole-study findings and limits: Relative to clonotypes present in all four donors, those not shared had lower generation probabilities.

Those who donated were healthy HIV-negative adults, with no recent acute infections or vaccinations reported. The test was conducted at deep level. Some clones are missing from TCRdb's copy, which holds only in-frame ones; the method was immunoSEQ multiplex PCR. The sample includes under 2,500,000 clones, around 95% of them seen just once. This sequence was found in a young man in good health. This chain connects TRBV6-1 to TRBJ2-3; TRBD1 is a possible D gene (6 bases). Sequenced sample: naive CD4+ T cells sorted from blood. Subset in this sample: CD45RA+ positively selected. CDR3 protein: CASSEGQGRDTQYF. DNA for the CDR3: TGTGCCAGCAGTGAAGGGCAGGGGAGAGATACGCAGTATTTT.